These 30 T cell receptor beta chains were all obtained from the same sample, sequenced in a study of spatial heterogeneity in lung cancer. TCRdb reanalysed the 5' RACE reads using MiXCR and keeps one entry per CDR3 protein. Among approximately 40,000 distinct CDR3 sequences listed, roughly 6.5% were seen once. Time point in this sample: sample taken at primary tumor resection. The input for sequencing was PBMCs, taken at surgery. Receptor source: a female donor with early-stage non-small cell lung cancer.

This clonotype has ten or more counts. CDR3 DNA sequence: TGTGCCATCAGTGAGAAGGGGAAGGGCCCTGGAAACTATGGCTACACCTTC. Protein sequence: CAISEKGKGPGNYGYTF. This chain joins TRBV10-3 and TRBJ1-2; a possible D gene is TRBD1 (5 bases). Trimming stripped 2 bases from V and 2 bases from J, with 18 bases between. The CDR3 runs 17 residues. Germline loops: CDR1 ENHRY, CDR2 SYGVKD.

This clonotype was seen repeatedly, ten times or more. The V call is TRBV10-1, the J call TRBJ2-7; D gene ambiguous. CDR1 is WNHNN and CDR2 is SYGVQD in the germline V gene (reference sequence). Trimming removed 5 bases at V and 0 bases at J, with 2 bases between. The CDR3 is made up of 11 amino acids. The CDR3 DNA follows: TGCGCCAGCAGTAACTCCTACGAGCAGTACTTC. It specifies CASSNSYEQYF.

This clonotype was seen many times. This chain uses TRBV6-6 with TRBJ2-4, with 7 bases fitting TRBD1. V dropped 5 bases and J dropped 0; count of bases not matched to a gene: 7. Germline V lookup: CDR1 MNHNY, CDR2 SVGAGI (reference sequence). The CDR3 spans 16 residues. The CDR3 DNA is TGTGCCAGCAGTCAAGGGACAGCTTTAGCCAAAAACATTCAGTACTTC. Translating gives CASSQGTALAKNIQYF.

V is TRBV7-9 and J is TRBJ1-3; D is ambiguous. Germline V gives CDR1 SEHNR, CDR2 FQNEAQ (reference sequence). The CDR3 sequence is 13 residues long. Trimming removed 3 bases from V and 4 bases from J, with 7 bases in between. The DNA of the CDR3 is TGTGCCAGCAGCTTCTTCTCGGGAAACACCATATATTTT. Encoded protein: CASSFFSGNTIYF.

This clonotype came up many times. The rearrangement joins TRBV5-1 to TRBJ2-2; possibly TRBD1 or TRBD2 for D (6 bases each). Germline CDR1 and CDR2: SGHRS and YFSETQ. V was trimmed by 2 bases and J by 2 bases, leaving 10 bases between them. CDR3 size: 15 residues. In nucleotides, the CDR3 is TGCGCCAGCAGCTTTCGGGGGCCTAACACCGGGGAGCTGTTTTTT. This codes for CASSFRGPNTGELFF.

This clonotype has ten or more counts. The chain joins TRBV25-1 to TRBJ1-6; 8 bases agree with TRBD1. The V and J ends lost 6 bases and 9 bases, in that order; junction bases with no gene match: 10. The CDR3 length is 15 residues. Germline-derived CDR1 and CDR2 are MGHDK and SYGVNS. The CDR3 DNA sequence: TGTGCCAGCAGCGCCACAGGGGGTTTGGGTTCACCCCTCCACTTT. It encodes CASSATGGLGSPLHF.

There are many counts of this clonotype. The gene calls are TRBV2 and TRBJ1-3; no clear D. Trimming took 4 bases from V and 3 from J, leaving 13 bases between them. CDR1 and CDR2 (germline): SNHLY, FYNNEI. The CDR3 is made up of 15 amino acids. The CDR3 coding sequence is TGTGCCAGCAGTGCGACGGCGGGCCGTGGAAACACCATATATTTT. Protein sequence: CASSATAGRGNTIYF. The whole variable domain, filled in from reference TRBV2 and TRBJ1-3, reads EPEVTQTPSHQVTQMGQEVILRCVPISNHLYFYWYRQILGQKVEFLVSFYNNEISEKSEIFDDQFSVERPDGSNFTLKIRSTKLEDSAMYFCASSATAGRGNTIYFGEGSWLTVV.

Many counts were recorded for this clonotype. CDR3 coding DNA: TGTGCCAGCAGTTCTCCGGGACAAAACACCGGGGAGCTGTTTTTT. Translated, it gives CASSSPGQNTGELFF. V is TRBV28 and J is TRBJ2-2, with a weak D call TRBD1 (6 bases). The CDR3 runs 15 residues. Trimming took 4 bases from V and 2 from J, leaving 11 bases between them. In germline, CDR1 is MDHEN, CDR2 SYDVKM.

The rearrangement uses TRBV19 and TRBJ2-1; unclear D gene. Germline CDR1 LNHDA, CDR2 SQIVND (reference sequence). The V and J ends lost 5 bases and 8 bases respectively, with 19 bases between them. This CDR3 contains 15 residues. This chain's CDR3 is CASSGPLNFPDEQFF. CDR3 bases: TGTGCCAGTAGTGGACCTCTTAACTTCCCCGATGAGCAGTTCTTC.

This clonotype was detected many times. V is TRBV7-2 and J is TRBJ2-5; no definite D call. The V end lost 3 bases, the J end lost 5 bases, and 7 bases lay between the germline ends. This CDR3 has 12 residues. Germline V gives CDR1 SGHTA, CDR2 FQGNSA. DNA for the CDR3: TGTGCCAGCAGCTTGGCCCTGGAGACCCAGTACTTC. It yields the protein CASSLALETQYF. Full variable domain (remainder filled in from reference TRBV7-2 and TRBJ2-5): GAGVSQSPSNKVTEKGKDVELRCDPISGHTALYWYRQSLGQGLEFLIYFQGNSAPDKSGLPSDRFSAERTGGSVSTLTIQRTQQEDSAVYLCASSLALETQYFGPGTRLLVL.

This clonotype was counted at least ten times. This chain connects TRBV11-2 to TRBJ2-5; 8 nucleotides line up with TRBD2. CDR1 is SGHAT, CDR2 FQNNGV, per germline. The V and J ends lost 3 bases and 2 bases, in that order; junction bases with no gene match: 2. The length of the CDR3 is 14 residues. The DNA for the CDR3 is TGTGCCAGCAGCTTCGGGGGGGGACAAGAGACCCAGTACTTC. This encodes CASSFGGGQETQYF.

This clonotype was counted ten times or more. This chain uses TRBV29-1 with TRBJ1-1; tentative D call: TRBD1 (5 bases). The germline V gene has CDR1 SQVTM and CDR2 ANQGSEA. Trimming took off 7 bases at V and 3 bases at J, with 12 bases between the two ends. The CDR3 is made up of 12 amino acids. CDR3 loop: CSATDSYTEAFF. The CDR3 DNA reads as TGCAGCGCTACTGACAGTTACACTGAAGCTTTCTTT. The variable domain in full, with the rest retrieved from reference TRBV29-1 and TRBJ1-1, is SAVISQKPSRDICQRGTSLTIQCQVDSQVTMMFWYRQQPGQSLTLIATANQGSEATYESGFVIDKFPISRPNLTFSTLTVSNMSPEDSSIYLCSATDSYTEAFFGQGTRLTVV.

This clonotype was picked up many times. This chain uses TRBV18 with TRBJ1-1; 7 nucleotides agree with TRBD1. The V and J ends lost 5 bases and 2 bases, in that order; junction bases with no gene match: 8. This CDR3 is built from 15 residues. Germline-derived CDR1 and CDR2 are KGHSH and LQKENI. The CDR3 here is CASSILRDRNTEAFF. CDR3 sequence (DNA): TGTGCCAGCTCAATTCTCCGGGACAGAAACACTGAAGCTTTCTTT.

This clonotype was counted many times. The V gene is TRBV6-2 or TRBV6-3, the J gene TRBJ1-1; D is unresolved. Trimming shortened V by 1 base and J by 0 bases, and 6 bases separated the two germline ends. In germline, CDR1 is MNHEY, CDR2 SVGEGT. The CDR3 covers 14 residues. The CDR3 reads CASSYYILNTEAFF. CDR3 in DNA: TGTGCCAGCAGTTACTACATTCTGAACACTGAAGCTTTCTTT.

This clonotype was observed many times. V is TRBV24-1 and J is TRBJ2-3, with a tentative D call TRBD1 (6 bases). This CDR3 is built from 16 residues. CDR1 and CDR2 from the germline V gene are KGHDR and SFDVKD. V was cut by 4 bases and J by 4 bases, with 17 bases left in between. The DNA of the CDR3 is TGTGCCACCAGTGACCCAATAACAGGGTCCGCAGATACGCAGTATTTT. It codes for CATSDPITGSADTQYF.

As DNA, the CDR3 is TGTGCCAGCAGATCAGAGCTCTACGAGCAGTACTTC. It is translated as CASRSELYEQYF. This chain joins TRBV28 and TRBJ2-7; no reliable D call. Germline assignment: CDR1 MDHEN and CDR2 SYDVKM. The CDR3 covers 12 residues. Trimming pared 6 bases from V and 3 bases from J, leaving 9 bases between.

About this clonotype: A much larger clone is a single base away; this may be a read error. The chain links TRBV7-9 to TRBJ1-1; no clear D gene. CDR3 length equals 13 residues. Per germline, CDR1 SEHNR and CDR2 FQNEAQ (reference sequence). V dropped 4 bases and J dropped 6 bases, with 12 bases sitting between them. The CDR3 loop reads CASSSKRAPEAFF. The CDR3 nucleotides are TGTGCCAGCAGCTCAAAAAGGGCCCCTGAAGCTTTCTTT.

The sample holds many counts of this clonotype. The chain is built from TRBV24-1 and TRBJ1-5, with 7 bases fitting TRBD1. The junction had 6 bases not matched to a gene; V was cut back by 4 bases and J by 1 base. The length of the CDR3 is 16 residues. Germline values: CDR1 KGHDR, CDR2 SFDVKD. The CDR3 is CATSDPGTASNQPQHF. Written as DNA, the CDR3 is TGTGCCACCAGTGACCCCGGGACAGCAAGCAATCAGCCCCAGCATTTT.

The V and J genes are TRBV6-5 and TRBJ2-2; 10 nucleotides align to TRBD1. Germline assignment: CDR1 MNHEY and CDR2 SVGAGI. The CDR3 runs to 15 residues. V shed 5 bases, J shed 5 bases, and the junction held 5 bases outside the gene matches. The DNA of the CDR3 is TGTGCCAGCAGTGACGACAGGGGGCGAACCGGGGAGCTGTTTTTT. Its protein product is CASSDDRGRTGELFF.

This clonotype was found many times. The J gene is TRBJ1-1, the V gene TRBV20-1, with D uncertain. Germline CDR1 and CDR2: DFQATT and SNEGSKA (reference sequence). V lost 3 bases to trimming and J lost 1 base, with 12 bases between them. This CDR3 is 14 amino acids long. The CDR3, as DNA: TGCAGTGCTAGGGTCGGCAACGCGAACACTGAAGCTTTCTTT. It translates to CSARVGNANTEAFF.

The CDR3 sequence: CASSPLGQSNYGYTF. The CDR3 nucleotides read TGCGCCAGCAGCCCCCTGGGACAGAGCAACTATGGCTACACCTTC. The chain joins TRBV5-1 to TRBJ1-2; 7 bases fit TRBD1. The CDR3 has 15 residues. V shed 4 bases and J 2 bases; nucleotides not matched to a gene: 8. Looked up from germline, CDR1 is SGHRS and CDR2 is YFSETQ.

This clonotype appeared a few times. The chain combines TRBV10-1 with TRBJ2-3; TRBD2 is a possible D gene (7 bases). Germline-derived CDR1 and CDR2 are WNHNN and SYGVQD (reference sequence). V was trimmed by 0 bases and J by 4 bases, leaving 14 bases between them. CDR3 size: 16 residues. CDR3 sequence: CASSESRGAGADTQYF. The CDR3 coding sequence is TGCGCCAGCAGTGAGTCACGGGGGGCCGGTGCAGATACGCAGTATTTT.

This clonotype was recorded at least ten times. J is TRBJ1-5 and V is TRBV27, with 8 bases fitting TRBD1. Germline trimming cut 8 bases from V and 3 bases from J; bases unmatched to any gene: 9. Germline CDR1 reads MNHEY; CDR2 reads SMNVEV (reference sequence). The CDR3 runs to 15 residues. CDR3 sequence (DNA): TGTGCCAGCCCGATCCCGGACAGGGTCAATCAGCCCCAGCATTTT. Translated: CASPIPDRVNQPQHF.

This clonotype showed up many times. The chain joins TRBV9 to TRBJ1-1; 7 bases map to TRBD1. V shed 8 bases and J 0 bases; nucleotides not matched to a gene: 13. The CDR3 runs 16 residues. From germline, CDR1 is SGDLS and CDR2 YYNGEE. The CDR3 region has the DNA TGTGCCAGTAGCTCTACAGGGGTGGGGATGAACACTGAAGCTTTCTTT. Its protein is CASSSTGVGMNTEAFF.

This chain links TRBV29-1 with TRBJ2-1; tentatively, D is TRBD1 or TRBD2 (6 bases each). Germline CDR1 SQVTM, CDR2 ANQGSEA. Trimming removed 4 bases at V and 7 bases at J, with 17 bases between. The CDR3 sequence is 14 residues long. This CDR3 is CSVVLGGWQNEQFF. The CDR3 region has the DNA TGCAGCGTTGTGTTGGGGGGCTGGCAGAATGAGCAGTTCTTC.

The V and J genes are TRBV11-3 and TRBJ2-1; D is perhaps TRBD2 (5 bases). This CDR3 spans 13 amino acids. Germline V gene data show CDR1 as SGHNT and CDR2 as YENEEA. Trimming took off 5 bases at V and 9 bases at J, with 14 bases between the two ends. The CDR3 is CASSPLWESEQFF. The CDR3 nucleotides are TGTGCCAGCAGCCCGCTATGGGAGAGTGAGCAGTTCTTC. The whole variable domain, filled in from reference TRBV11-3 and TRBJ2-1, reads EAGVVQSPRYKIIEKKQPVAFWCNPISGHNTLYWYLQNLGQGPELLIRYENEEAVDDSQLPKDRFSAERLKGVDSTLKIQPAELGDSAVYLCASSPLWESEQFFGPGTRLTVL.

Of note for this clonotype: Being one base from a much bigger clone, this may be a read error. J is TRBJ1-1 and V is TRBV5-6, with TRBD1 as a possible D gene (6 bases). This CDR3 comprises 15 residues. The V gene's germline CDR1 is SGHDT and CDR2 YYEEEE. CDR3 sequence reads: CASSLEGVLNTVAFF. DNA for the CDR3: TGTGCCAGCAGCTTGGAGGGGGTTCTGAACACTGTAGCTTTCTTT.

Concerning this clonotype itself: A much larger clone differs by one base, so this may be a read error. This rearrangement joins TRBV25-1 to TRBJ2-7, with D perhaps being TRBD1 or TRBD2 (5 bases each). The CDR3 is 14 residues long. Germline CDR1 and CDR2: MGHDK and SYGVNS. V was clipped by 5 bases and J by 0 bases, with 11 bases between them. In DNA form, the CDR3 reads TGTGCCAGCAGTTCGACAGAGGGCTCCTACGAGCAGTACTTC. Amino acids: CASSSTEGSYEQYF.

This clonotype was counted a few times. The rearrangement uses TRBV20-1 and TRBJ2-6, with a weak D call TRBD2 (6 bases). V was shortened by 5 bases and J by 6 bases, with 8 bases between the two germline ends. The germline V gene has CDR1 DFQATT and CDR2 SNEGSKA (reference sequence). The CDR3 has 12 amino acids. The chain's CDR3 is CSAGGTANVLTF. CDR3 in DNA: TGCAGTGCTGGCGGGACGGCCAACGTCCTGACTTTC.

This clonotype occurred a few times. At one end, the junction sequence differs from germline, possibly due to a read error. The V and J genes are TRBV11-2 and TRBJ2-2; possible D gene TRBD2, 5 bases. CDR1 and CDR2 from the germline V gene are SGHAT and FQNNGV. This CDR3 is 12 amino acids long. The CDR3 nucleotides are TGTGTCAGCAGCCAGGCGGGCGGGGAGCTGTTTTTT. This gives the protein CVSSQAGGELFF.